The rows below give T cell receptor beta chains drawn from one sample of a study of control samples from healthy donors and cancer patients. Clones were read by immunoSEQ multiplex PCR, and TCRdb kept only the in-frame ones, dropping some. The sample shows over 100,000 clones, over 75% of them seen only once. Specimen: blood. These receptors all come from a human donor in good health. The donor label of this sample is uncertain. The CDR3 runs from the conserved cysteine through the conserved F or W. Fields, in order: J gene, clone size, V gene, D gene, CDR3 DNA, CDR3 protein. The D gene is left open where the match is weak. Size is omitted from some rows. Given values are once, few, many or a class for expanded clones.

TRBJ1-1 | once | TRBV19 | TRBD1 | TGTGCCTGTTCGGACAGGCCGAACACTGAAGCTTTCTTT | CACSDRPNTEAFF
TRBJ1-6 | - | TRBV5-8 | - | TGTGCCAGCAGCTTGGGACCTCCCTGGGATTCACCCCTCCACTTT | CASSLGPPWDSPLHF
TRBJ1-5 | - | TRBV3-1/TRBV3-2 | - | TGTGCCAGCAGCCAAGGGCGGGGTCAGCCCCAGCATTTT | CASSQGRGQPQHF
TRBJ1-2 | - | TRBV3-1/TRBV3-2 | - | TGTGCCAGCAGCCAAGATATAGGTGGCTACACCTTC | CASSQDIGGYTF
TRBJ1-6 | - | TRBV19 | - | TGTGCCAGTAGTCCACGAGAGGGCCTTTATAATTCACCCCTCCACTTT | CASSPREGLYNSPLHF
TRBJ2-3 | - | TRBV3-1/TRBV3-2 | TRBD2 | TGTGCCAGCAGCCAAGAAAACTGGGGGGGTGGCACAGATACGCAGTATTTT | CASSQENWGGGTDTQYF
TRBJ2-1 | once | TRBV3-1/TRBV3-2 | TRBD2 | TGTGCCAGCAGCCAAGGGACTAGCGGGGGATACTACAATGAGCAGTTCTTC | CASSQGTSGGYYNEQFF
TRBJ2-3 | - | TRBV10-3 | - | TGTGCCATCAGCGAGACGGCGGTTAGCACAGATACGCAGTATTTT | CAISETAVSTDTQYF
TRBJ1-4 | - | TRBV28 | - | TGTGCCAGCAGTTCGGGGGGGGAAGGTGGTGAAAAACTGTTTTTT | CASSSGGEGGEKLFF
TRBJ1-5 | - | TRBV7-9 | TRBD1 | TGTGCCAGCAGCTTTACCCCCGGGACAGGGATTAGCAATCAGCCCCAGCATTTT | CASSFTPGTGISNQPQHF
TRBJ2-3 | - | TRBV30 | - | TGTGCCTGGAGTGTAAGGGTTTGGGGGGTGTCAGATACGCAGTATTTT | CAWSVRVWGVSDTQYF
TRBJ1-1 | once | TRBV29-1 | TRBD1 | TGCAGCGTTGAAAATGACAGGGGCACTGAAGCTTTCTTT | CSVENDRGTEAFF
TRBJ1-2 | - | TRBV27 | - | TGTGCCAGCAGTTTATCGGGGGGGGATGGCTACACCTTC | CASSLSGGDGYTF
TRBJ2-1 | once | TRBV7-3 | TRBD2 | TGTGCCAGCAGCTTAAATAGACTAGCGGGCTACAATGAGCAGTTCTTC | CASSLNRLAGYNEQFF
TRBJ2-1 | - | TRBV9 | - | TGTGCCAGCAGCCCCCCCCCGGGGGCCTACAATGAGCAGTTCTTC | CASSPPPGAYNEQFF
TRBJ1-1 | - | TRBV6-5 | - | TGTGCCAGCTCTGCCGGGGGAACCCTTGAAGCTTTCTTT | CASSAGGTLEAFF
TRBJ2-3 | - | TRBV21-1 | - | TGTGCCAGCAGCTCCATCGGGGACATGGATACGCAGTATTTT | CASSSIGDMDTQYF
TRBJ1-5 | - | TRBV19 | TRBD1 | TGTGCCAGTAGTATCAGACAGGGGAGTAGCAATCAGCCCCAGCATTTT | CASSIRQGSSNQPQHF
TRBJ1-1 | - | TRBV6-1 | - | TGTGCCAGCAGTGAGGTCATGCCAGTTGAAGCTTTCTTT | CASSEVMPVEAFF
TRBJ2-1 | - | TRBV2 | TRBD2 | TGTGCCAGCAGTGACTTGGGACTAGCGGGGGGACGAAAGACCTACAATGAGCAGTTCTTC | CASSDLGLAGGRKTYNEQFF
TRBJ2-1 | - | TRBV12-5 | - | TGTGCTAGTGGCCCCCTCTTGAGCTCCTACAATGAGCAGTTCTTC | CASGPLLSSYNEQFF
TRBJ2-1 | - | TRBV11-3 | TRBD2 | TGTGCCAGCAGCTCTCTGATAACTAGCGGGGGGGACAATGAGCAGTTCTTC | CASSSLITSGGDNEQFF
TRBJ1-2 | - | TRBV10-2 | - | TGCGCCAGCAGTGATCTGCGAGGGGGCTATGGCTACACCTTC | CASSDLRGGYGYTF
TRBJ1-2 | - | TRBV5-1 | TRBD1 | TGCGCCAGCAGCCCGGGGACAGCAAACTATGGCTACACCTTC | CASSPGTANYGYTF
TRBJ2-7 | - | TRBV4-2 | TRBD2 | TGTGCCAGCAGCCAAGATCCGGGACTAGCTCACGAGCAGTACTTC | CASSQDPGLAHEQYF
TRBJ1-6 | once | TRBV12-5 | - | TGTGCTAGTGGTTCCAGCTATATAAATTCACCCCTCCACTTT | CASGSSYINSPLHF
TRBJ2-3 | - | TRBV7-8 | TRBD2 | TGTGCCAGCACCGGGGGGGGCACAGATACGCAGTATTTT | CASTGGGTDTQYF
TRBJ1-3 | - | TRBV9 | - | TGTGCCAGCAGCCCCAGCAGCTCTGGAAACACCATATATTTT | CASSPSSSGNTIYF
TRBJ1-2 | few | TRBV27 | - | TGTGCCAGCAGACCGGCTCAGGGGACAAGCTATGGCTACACCTTC | CASRPAQGTSYGYTF
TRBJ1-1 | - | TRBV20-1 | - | TGCAGTGCTAGTCCGCCGGGTTTATCATTCCACACTGAAGCTTTCTTT | CSASPPGLSFHTEAFF
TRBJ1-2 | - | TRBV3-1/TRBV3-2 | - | TGTGCCAGCAGCCAACCCGACGGCTTTCGAGGCTACACCTTC | CASSQPDGFRGYTF
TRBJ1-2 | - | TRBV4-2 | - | TGTGCCAGCAGCCAAACAGTTATAGGGGACTATGGCTACACCTTC | CASSQTVIGDYGYTF
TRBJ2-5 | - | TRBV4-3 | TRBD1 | TGCGCCAGCAGCCAAGATGGGACAGGGGAAGCCCAGTACTTC | CASSQDGTGEAQYF
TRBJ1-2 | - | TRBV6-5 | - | TGTGCCGCCCGGGGGGGGTATAGCTACACCTTC | CAARGGYSYTF
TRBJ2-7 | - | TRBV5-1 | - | TGCGCCAGCAGCTTCCGGGGGGCCTCCTACGAGCAGTACTTC | CASSFRGASYEQYF
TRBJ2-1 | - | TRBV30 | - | TGTGCCTGGAGTGTTGTAGGGAGCTCCTACAATGAGCAGTTCTTC | CAWSVVGSSYNEQFF
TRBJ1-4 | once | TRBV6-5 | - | TGTGCCAGCAGTTATTCGGCAACTAATGAAAAACTGTTTTTT | CASSYSATNEKLFF
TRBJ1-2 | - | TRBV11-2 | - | TGTGCCAGCAGCTTAGATGGGGCTAACTATGGCTACACCTTC | CASSLDGANYGYTF
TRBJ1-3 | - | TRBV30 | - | TGTGCCTGGTCACTAATCGGGAAGCCAGCCCTGGCTGGAAACACCATATATTTT | CAWSLIGKPALAGNTIYF
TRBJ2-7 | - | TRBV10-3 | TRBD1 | TGTGCCATCAGTATCGGACAGGGACCCTCCTACGAGCAGTACTTC | CAISIGQGPSYEQYF
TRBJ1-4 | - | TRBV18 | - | TGTGCCAGCTCTTTGGTCGTTGGCGAAAAACTGTTTTTT | CASSLVVGEKLFF
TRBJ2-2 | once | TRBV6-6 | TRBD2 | TGTGCCAGCAGGGGTAGCGGGGCGAACACCGGGGAGCTGTTTTTT | CASRGSGANTGELFF
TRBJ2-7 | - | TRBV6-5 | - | TGTGCCAGCTCACCACAGGGTCGTGAGCAGTACTTC | CASSPQGREQYF
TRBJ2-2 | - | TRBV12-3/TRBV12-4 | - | TGTGCCAGCAGTTTACAGGGCAGCGGGGAGCTGTTTTTT | CASSLQGSGELFF
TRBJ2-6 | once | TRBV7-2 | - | TGTGCCAGCAGCTTAGAACAGTCCAACGTCCTGACTTTC | CASSLEQSNVLTF
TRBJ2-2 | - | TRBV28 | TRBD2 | TGTGCCATCCAGCGGGAACTGAACACCGGGGAGCTGTTTTTT | CAIQRELNTGELFF
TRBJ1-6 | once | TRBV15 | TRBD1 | TGTGCCACCAGCAGAGAGTTGACAGGGAACAATTCACCCCTCCACTTT | CATSRELTGNNSPLHF
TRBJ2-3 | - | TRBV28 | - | TGTGCCAGCATGAACAGGGAGAACACAGATACGCAGTATTTT | CASMNRENTDTQYF
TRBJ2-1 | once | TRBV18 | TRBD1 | TGTGCCAGCTCACCGGGACAGGAATACAATGAGCAGTTCTTC | CASSPGQEYNEQFF
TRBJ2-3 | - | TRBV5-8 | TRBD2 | TGTGCCAGCAGCTTGGTTAAGACTAGCGGCACAGATACGCAGTATTTT | CASSLVKTSGTDTQYF
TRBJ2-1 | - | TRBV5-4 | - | TGTGCCAGCAGCCCTGCCGAGTCCGGCGGGGATGAGCAGTTCTTC | CASSPAESGGDEQFF